This T cell receptor beta chain was identified in a study of blood T cell repertoires in COVID-19. Turning to the study itself: The origin of the acute and convalescent COVID-19 samples was the United States, Italy and Spain. Sample material is recorded as cDNA or gDNA derived from T cells, B-cell-depleted T cells, or PBMCs.

The CDR3 has 14 amino acids. Germline assignment: CDR1 SQVTM and CDR2 ANQGSEA. The ends were cut back, 7 bases at V and 5 bases at J, with 17 bases in the middle. Per the study methods: Estimates of nucleated cell counts were drawn from the amplification of reference gene primers. Some clones are missing from TCRdb's copy, which holds only in-frame ones; the method was immunoSEQ multiplex PCR. V and J calls and clone size are given by that table; D and trimming were obtained from the DNA. The table shows about 42,000 clones, with approximately 90% occurring only once. This clone occurred once. The receptor was isolated from a man under 40 with active or convalescent COVID-19. Sequences were obtained from peripheral blood. The V call is TRBV29-1, the J call TRBJ1-4, with unresolved D. The CDR3 region is CSASQGSANEKLFF. The DNA for the CDR3 is TGCAGCGCCAGCCAAGGTAGCGCAAATGAAAAACTGTTTTTT.